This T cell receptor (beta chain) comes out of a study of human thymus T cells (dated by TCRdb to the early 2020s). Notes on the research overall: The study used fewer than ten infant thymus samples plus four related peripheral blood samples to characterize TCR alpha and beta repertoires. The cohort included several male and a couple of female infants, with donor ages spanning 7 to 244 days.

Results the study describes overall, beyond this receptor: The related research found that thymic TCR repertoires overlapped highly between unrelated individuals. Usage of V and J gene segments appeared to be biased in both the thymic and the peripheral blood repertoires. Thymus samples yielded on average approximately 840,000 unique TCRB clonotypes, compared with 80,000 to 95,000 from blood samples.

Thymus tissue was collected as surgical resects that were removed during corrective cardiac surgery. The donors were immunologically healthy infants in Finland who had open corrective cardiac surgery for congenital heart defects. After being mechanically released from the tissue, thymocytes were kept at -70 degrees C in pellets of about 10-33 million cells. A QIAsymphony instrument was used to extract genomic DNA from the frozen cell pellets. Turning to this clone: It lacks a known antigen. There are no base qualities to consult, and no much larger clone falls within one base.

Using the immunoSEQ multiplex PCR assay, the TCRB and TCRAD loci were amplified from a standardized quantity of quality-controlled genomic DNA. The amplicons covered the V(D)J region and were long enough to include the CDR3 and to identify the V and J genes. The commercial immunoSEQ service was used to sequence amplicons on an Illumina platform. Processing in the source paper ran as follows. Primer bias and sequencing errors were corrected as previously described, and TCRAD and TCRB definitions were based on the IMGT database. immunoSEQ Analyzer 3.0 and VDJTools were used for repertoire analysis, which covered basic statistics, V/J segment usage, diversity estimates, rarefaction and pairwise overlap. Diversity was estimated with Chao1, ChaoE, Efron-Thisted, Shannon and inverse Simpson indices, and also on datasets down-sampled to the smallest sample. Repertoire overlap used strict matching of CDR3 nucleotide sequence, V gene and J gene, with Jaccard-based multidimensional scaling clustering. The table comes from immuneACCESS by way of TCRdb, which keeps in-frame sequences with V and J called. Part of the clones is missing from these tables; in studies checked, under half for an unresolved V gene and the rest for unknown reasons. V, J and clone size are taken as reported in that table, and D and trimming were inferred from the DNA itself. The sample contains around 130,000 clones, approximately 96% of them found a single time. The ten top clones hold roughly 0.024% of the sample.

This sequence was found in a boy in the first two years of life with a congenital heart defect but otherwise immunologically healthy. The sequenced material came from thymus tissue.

The CDR3 loop reads CASSLRPMTAAPSPYNEQFF. The DNA is as follows: TGTGCCAGCAGTTTACGCCCAATGACGGCAGCTCCTTCCCCCTACAATGAGCAGTTCTTC. The sequence joins TRBV28 to TRBJ2-1; the D gene is not confidently resolved. The germline V gene specifies MDHEN as CDR1 and SYDVKM as CDR2. The CDR3 holds 20 amino acids from the cysteine to the phenylalanine. Only the CDR3 DNA stays, 60 bases, in frame from base 1. Trimming takes 2 bases from V and 2 bases from J, and the germline ends sit 25 bases apart.